This T cell receptor (beta chain) came from a study of cytomegalovirus exposure and HLA in healthy donors. Only a few counts were recorded for this clone. PCR primers comprised 60 Vbeta and 13 Jbeta primers. Produced via immunoSEQ multiplex PCR; TCRdb's table is partial and in-frame only. The table lists some 99,000 clones, approximately 71% of them singletons. V lost 0 bases and J 4 bases, leaving 13 bases between the germline ends. Germline CDR1 and CDR2: MNHEY and SVGAGI. The CDR3 is made up of 15 amino acids. Sample: PBMCs. This chain connects TRBV6-5 to TRBJ2-7, with D tentatively TRBD1 (5 bases). This receptor was obtained from a man aged 40-49 years in good health and CMV-seronegative. CDR3: CASSYSPGRRYEQYF. DNA of the CDR3: TGTGCCAGCAGTTACTCGCCAGGGCGAAGGTACGAGCAGTACTTC.